Listed below are T cell receptor beta chains from one sample, sequenced in a study of blood T cell repertoires in COVID-19. The data were produced by immunoSEQ multiplex PCR, yet TCRdb's version contains in-frame clones alone and is incomplete. The data contain about 230,000 clones, over 75% of them singletons. Sequencing was done on a sample of peripheral blood. The receptors were sampled from a woman of 80 years or more with acute or convalescent COVID-19. Each CDR3 is given with its conserved first and last residue. The order of the fields is clone size, D gene, V gene, J gene, CDR3 protein, CDR3 DNA. A D gene is named only where the DNA matches it firmly. The listing skips clone size in some rows; elsewhere it reads once, few, many or a size class.

clone size: once
D gene: NA
V gene: TRBV27
J gene: TRBJ1-4
CDR3 protein: CASSFSDRLNEKLFF
CDR3 DNA: TGTGCCAGCAGTTTTTCGGACAGACTCAATGAAAAACTGTTTTTT

clone size: NA
D gene: NA
V gene: TRBV2
J gene: TRBJ2-6
CDR3 protein: CASTGTHQSGANVLTF
CDR3 DNA: TGTGCCAGTACGGGGACACACCAGTCTGGGGCCAACGTCCTGACTTTC

clone size: NA
D gene: TRBD1
V gene: TRBV5-1
J gene: TRBJ2-5
CDR3 protein: CASSSNTGGQETQYF
CDR3 DNA: TGCGCCAGCAGCTCAAACACAGGGGGGCAAGAGACCCAGTACTTC

clone size: NA
D gene: NA
V gene: TRBV19
J gene: TRBJ2-7
CDR3 protein: CASSSGASSYEQYF
CDR3 DNA: TGTGCCAGTAGTAGCGGGGCGAGCTCCTACGAGCAGTACTTC

clone size: NA
D gene: TRBD1
V gene: TRBV28
J gene: TRBJ1-2
CDR3 protein: CASSLQGEVGFYGYTF
CDR3 DNA: TGTGCCAGCAGTTTACAGGGGGAAGTTGGCTTTTATGGCTACACCTTC

clone size: NA
D gene: TRBD1
V gene: TRBV7-2
J gene: TRBJ2-1
CDR3 protein: CASSLWTGTNEQFF
CDR3 DNA: TGTGCCAGCAGCTTGTGGACAGGGACTAATGAGCAGTTCTTC

clone size: NA
D gene: NA
V gene: TRBV6-6
J gene: TRBJ1-2
CDR3 protein: CASSYSGGSNYGYTF
CDR3 DNA: TGTGCCAGCAGTTACAGTGGGGGCAGTAACTATGGCTACACCTTC

clone size: NA
D gene: TRBD1
V gene: TRBV5-6
J gene: TRBJ1-6
CDR3 protein: CASFGQGASYNSPLHF
CDR3 DNA: TGTGCCAGCTTTGGACAGGGGGCCTCCTATAATTCACCCCTCCACTTT

clone size: NA
D gene: NA
V gene: TRBV9
J gene: TRBJ2-3
CDR3 protein: CASSALPGADTQYF
CDR3 DNA: TGTGCCAGCAGCGCCCTACCAGGGGCAGATACGCAGTATTTT

clone size: NA
D gene: NA
V gene: TRBV27
J gene: TRBJ2-5
CDR3 protein: CASSFVGDIGFGETQYF
CDR3 DNA: TGTGCCAGCAGTTTCGTGGGGGACATCGGGTTCGGTGAGACCCAGTACTTC

clone size: NA
D gene: NA
V gene: TRBV15
J gene: TRBJ2-7
CDR3 protein: CATSRGGGFEGEQYF
CDR3 DNA: TGTGCCACCAGCAGAGGAGGGGGTTTCGAAGGAGAGCAGTACTTC

clone size: NA
D gene: NA
V gene: TRBV4-2
J gene: TRBJ2-5
CDR3 protein: CASSQDRRDKETQYF
CDR3 DNA: TGTGCCAGCAGCCAAGATCGTAGGGACAAAGAGACCCAGTACTTC

clone size: NA
D gene: NA
V gene: TRBV29-1
J gene: TRBJ1-4
CDR3 protein: CSVDAFGKLFF
CDR3 DNA: TGCAGCGTTGATGCCTTCGGTAAACTGTTTTTT

clone size: NA
D gene: NA
V gene: TRBV11-2
J gene: TRBJ2-3
CDR3 protein: CASSGSLGLIPDTQYF
CDR3 DNA: TGTGCCAGCAGCGGATCGCTGGGCCTCATTCCAGATACGCAGTATTTT

clone size: NA
D gene: NA
V gene: TRBV6-1
J gene: TRBJ1-5
CDR3 protein: CASSEAPSRIYSNQPQHF
CDR3 DNA: TGTGCCAGCAGTGAAGCCCCGAGCAGGATCTATAGCAATCAGCCCCAGCATTTT

clone size: NA
D gene: NA
V gene: TRBV7-6
J gene: TRBJ1-4
CDR3 protein: CASSLRGSNEKLFF
CDR3 DNA: TGTGCCAGCAGCCTCAGGGGCTCTAATGAAAAACTGTTTTTT

clone size: NA
D gene: TRBD1
V gene: TRBV19
J gene: TRBJ2-2
CDR3 protein: CASCKGQYNTGELFF
CDR3 DNA: TGTGCCAGTTGTAAGGGACAGTATAACACCGGGGAGCTGTTTTTT

clone size: NA
D gene: TRBD1
V gene: TRBV12-3/TRBV12-4
J gene: TRBJ2-2
CDR3 protein: CASRKTGNGELFF
CDR3 DNA: TGTGCCAGCAGGAAGACAGGGAACGGGGAGCTGTTTTTT

clone size: NA
D gene: NA
V gene: TRBV19
J gene: TRBJ1-3
CDR3 protein: CASTTNGGGSGNTIYF
CDR3 DNA: TGTGCCAGTACCACGAATGGCGGAGGCTCTGGAAACACCATATATTTT

clone size: NA
D gene: NA
V gene: TRBV5-1
J gene: TRBJ1-4
CDR3 protein: CASSFGPDSEKLFF
CDR3 DNA: TGCGCCAGCAGCTTCGGTCCCGACAGTGAAAAACTGTTTTTT

clone size: many
D gene: NA
V gene: TRBV7-2
J gene: TRBJ1-5
CDR3 protein: CASSPRGGNQPQHF
CDR3 DNA: TGTGCCAGCAGCCCCCGCGGGGGCAATCAGCCCCAGCATTTT

clone size: NA
D gene: TRBD1
V gene: TRBV19
J gene: TRBJ2-7
CDR3 protein: CASTSGTGGTYEQYF
CDR3 DNA: TGTGCCAGTACCTCCGGGACAGGGGGGACCTACGAGCAGTACTTC

clone size: NA
D gene: NA
V gene: TRBV28
J gene: TRBJ1-2
CDR3 protein: CASSLGEWGGYTF
CDR3 DNA: TGTGCCAGCAGTTTAGGGGAGTGGGGTGGCTACACCTTC

clone size: NA
D gene: NA
V gene: TRBV3-1/TRBV3-2
J gene: TRBJ1-1
CDR3 protein: CASSLMNTEAFF
CDR3 DNA: TGTGCCAGCAGCCTTATGAACACTGAAGCTTTCTTT

clone size: NA
D gene: NA
V gene: TRBV2
J gene: TRBJ2-1
CDR3 protein: CASTGSDEQFF
CDR3 DNA: TGTGCCAGCACGGGTTCTGATGAGCAGTTCTTC

clone size: NA
D gene: NA
V gene: TRBV2
J gene: TRBJ2-3
CDR3 protein: CASNRAESTDTQYF
CDR3 DNA: TGTGCCAGCAATCGAGCGGAGAGCACAGATACGCAGTATTTT

clone size: NA
D gene: NA
V gene: TRBV5-4
J gene: TRBJ2-3
CDR3 protein: CASSLGLASDTQYF
CDR3 DNA: TGTGCCAGCAGCTTGGGGCTAGCCTCAGATACGCAGTATTTT

clone size: NA
D gene: NA
V gene: TRBV25-1
J gene: TRBJ2-7
CDR3 protein: CASSPRGGNREEYF
CDR3 DNA: TGTGCCAGCAGTCCCCGCGGGGGCAACAGGGAGGAGTACTTC

clone size: once
D gene: NA
V gene: TRBV29-1
J gene: TRBJ2-3
CDR3 protein: CSLRSTDTQYF
CDR3 DNA: TGCAGCTTGAGAAGCACAGATACGCAGTATTTT

clone size: NA
D gene: NA
V gene: TRBV12-3/TRBV12-4
J gene: TRBJ1-2
CDR3 protein: CASSRMSYGYTF
CDR3 DNA: TGTGCCAGCAGTCGCATGAGCTATGGCTACACCTTC

clone size: NA
D gene: NA
V gene: TRBV3-1/TRBV3-2
J gene: TRBJ1-6
CDR3 protein: CASRQAGEKSPLHF
CDR3 DNA: TGTGCCAGCAGACAAGCAGGGGAAAAGTCACCCCTCCACTTT

clone size: NA
D gene: TRBD1
V gene: TRBV30
J gene: TRBJ1-4
CDR3 protein: CAWRSRTGEREKLFF
CDR3 DNA: TGTGCCTGGAGATCCCGGACAGGAGAACGTGAAAAACTGTTTTTT

clone size: NA
D gene: TRBD1
V gene: TRBV6-5
J gene: TRBJ2-5
CDR3 protein: CASTATSGGRETQYF
CDR3 DNA: TGTGCCAGCACCGCTACCTCAGGGGGCAGGGAGACCCAGTACTTC

clone size: few
D gene: NA
V gene: TRBV30
J gene: TRBJ1-2
CDR3 protein: CALYRERGYTF
CDR3 DNA: TGTGCCTTGTACAGGGAGAGAGGCTACACCTTC

clone size: once
D gene: TRBD1
V gene: TRBV6-2/TRBV6-3
J gene: TRBJ2-7
CDR3 protein: CASSYSRGLYEQYF
CDR3 DNA: TGTGCCAGCAGTTACTCTAGGGGGCTCTACGAGCAGTACTTC

clone size: NA
D gene: NA
V gene: TRBV7-2
J gene: TRBJ1-1
CDR3 protein: CASSLRSGPRGNTEAFF
CDR3 DNA: TGTGCCAGCAGCTTACGGAGTGGACCCAGGGGAAACACTGAAGCTTTCTTT

clone size: NA
D gene: TRBD1
V gene: TRBV5-1
J gene: TRBJ2-3
CDR3 protein: CASSGGTGIPDTQYF
CDR3 DNA: TGCGCCAGCAGCGGCGGGACAGGGATCCCAGATACGCAGTATTTT

clone size: once
D gene: NA
V gene: TRBV7-2
J gene: TRBJ2-3
CDR3 protein: CASSYNQGLLVTDTQYF
CDR3 DNA: TGTGCCAGCAGCTACAATCAGGGGCTACTCGTCACAGATACGCAGTATTTT

clone size: NA
D gene: NA
V gene: TRBV30
J gene: TRBJ2-4
CDR3 protein: CAWPPGHLAKNIQYF
CDR3 DNA: TGTGCCTGGCCCCCGGGACACCTAGCCAAAAACATTCAGTACTTC

clone size: NA
D gene: NA
V gene: TRBV5-6
J gene: TRBJ1-6
CDR3 protein: CASSSGQVYNSPLHF
CDR3 DNA: TGTGCCAGCAGCTCGGGACAAGTCTATAATTCACCCCTCCACTTT

clone size: NA
D gene: NA
V gene: TRBV5-1
J gene: TRBJ2-7
CDR3 protein: CASSLGQMSYEQYF
CDR3 DNA: TGCGCCAGCAGCTTGGGACAGATGAGCTACGAGCAGTACTTC

clone size: NA
D gene: NA
V gene: TRBV3-1/TRBV3-2
J gene: TRBJ1-5
CDR3 protein: CASSQSVFGANQPQHF
CDR3 DNA: TGTGCCAGCAGCCAAAGTGTGTTTGGGGCCAATCAGCCCCAGCATTTT

clone size: NA
D gene: NA
V gene: TRBV12-3/TRBV12-4
J gene: TRBJ2-7
CDR3 protein: CATTQGVWDEQYF
CDR3 DNA: TGTGCCACCACCCAAGGGGTTTGGGACGAGCAGTACTTC

clone size: once
D gene: TRBD2
V gene: TRBV25-1
J gene: TRBJ2-1
CDR3 protein: CASSVASGGTYNEQFF
CDR3 DNA: TGTGCCAGCAGTGTGGCTAGCGGGGGGACCTACAATGAGCAGTTCTTC

clone size: NA
D gene: TRBD1
V gene: TRBV24-1
J gene: TRBJ2-3
CDR3 protein: CATSDQTKGQGHTDTQYF
CDR3 DNA: TGTGCCACCAGTGATCAAACTAAAGGACAGGGACACACAGATACGCAGTATTTT

clone size: NA
D gene: TRBD1
V gene: TRBV28
J gene: TRBJ2-2
CDR3 protein: CASSTGQVSTGELFF
CDR3 DNA: TGTGCCAGCAGCACCGGACAGGTCAGCACCGGGGAGCTGTTTTTT

clone size: NA
D gene: NA
V gene: TRBV28
J gene: TRBJ1-6
CDR3 protein: CAGGQYNSPLHF
CDR3 DNA: TGTGCCGGAGGACAGTATAATTCACCCCTCCACTTT